Below are 30 T cell receptor beta chains sequenced from a single sample in a study of T cells in tumors after PD-1 blockade (dated by TCRdb to the late 2010s). The library was obtained by the immunoSEQ multiplex PCR assay. TCRdb mirrors the immuneACCESS table, restricted to in-frame sequences. Some clones are absent from its copies; in checked studies, under half trace to an unresolved V gene, and the reason for the others is unknown. This sample is represented by 13,000 to 15,000 clones; approximately 73% of them were singletons. The ten most abundant clones make up 25% to 40% of the sample. The time point label on this specimen signifies: after anti-PD-1 therapy. The source material was tumor tissue, sampled after anti-PD-1 treatment. These receptors were obtained from a human donor with cutaneous squamous cell carcinoma.

The V call is TRBV5-1, the J call TRBJ2-1, with 7 bases identical to TRBD1. V was pared by 2 bases and J by 5 bases, with 4 bases of the junction left unmatched. This CDR3 region has 14 residues. Germline V gene lookup returns CDR1 SGHRS and CDR2 YFSETQ. For the CDR3, the DNA is TGCGCCAGCAGCTTCGACAGGGTAGACAATGAGCAGTTCTTC. It translates to CASSFDRVDNEQFF.

This clone was seen a handful of times. The CDR3 sequence: CASSFSGKKGSTGELFF. CDR3 DNA sequence: TGTGCCAGCAGCTTTTCAGGGAAAAAGGGGAGCACCGGGGAGCTGTTTTTT. The V gene is TRBV11-3, the J gene TRBJ2-2; D could derive from TRBD1 or TRBD2 (5 bases each). The germline CDR1 and CDR2 sequences are SGHNT and YENEEA. This CDR3 contains 17 residues. V was shortened by 3 bases and J by 4 bases, with 18 bases between the two germline ends.

In its sample, this clone was seen once. The rearrangement links TRBV21-1 to TRBJ2-3; TRBD2 is the table's D call and was not checked against the DNA. TRBV21-1 represents a pseudogene. The CDR3 has 16 amino acids. The CDR3 loop reads CASSTLAGASTDTQYF. In DNA form, the CDR3 reads TGTGCCAGCAGCACCCTAGCGGGGGCTAGCACAGATACGCAGTATTTT.

This clone turned up a few times. The V and J genes are TRBV21-1 and TRBJ2-1; TRBD1, the table's D call, was not compared with the DNA. TRBV21-1 is tagged as a pseudogene. The CDR3 runs 13 residues. CDR3 DNA sequence: TGTGCCAGCAGAGGACATGGAAGGAATGAGCAGTTCTTC. Protein product: CASRGHGRNEQFF.

The chain employs TRBV3-1 (or the pseudogene TRBV3-2) and TRBJ2-7; D ambiguous. Germline V CDR1 and CDR2: LGHDT, YNNKEL (reference sequence). V was cut by 2 bases and J by 4 bases, with 9 bases left in between. The CDR3 runs to 13 residues. DNA of the CDR3: TGTGCCAGCAGCCAAACGGACGGTTACGAGCAGTACTTC. Amino acids: CASSQTDGYEQYF.

This clone has only a few counts. The chain has TRBV11-2 and TRBJ1-4; no definite D call. CDR1 is SGHAT, CDR2 FQNNGV, per germline. Trimming removed 3 bases from V and 7 bases from J, with 18 bases in between. CDR3 size: 16 residues. The CDR3: CASSFNSRAFGEKLFF. CDR3 sequence (DNA): TGTGCCAGCAGCTTCAATTCTCGGGCATTCGGTGAAAAACTGTTTTTT. The full variable domain, with the rest looked up from reference TRBV11-2 and TRBJ1-4, is EAGVAQSPRYKIIEKRQSVAFWCNPISGHATLYWYQQILGQGPKLLIQFQNNGVVDDSQLPKDRFSAERLKGVDSTLKIQPAKLEDSAVYLCASSFNSRAFGEKLFFGSGTQLSVL.

V is TRBV20-1 and J is TRBJ2-4; D gene unclear. The CDR3 extends over 11 amino acids. V was pared by 5 bases and J by 10 bases, with 12 bases between. Germline CDR1 DFQATT, CDR2 SNEGSKA (reference sequence). As DNA, the CDR3 is TGCAGTGCTGAGAAGGATATAATTCAGTACTTC. Amino acids: CSAEKDIIQYF.

The J gene is TRBJ2-7, the V gene TRBV7-9; 8 bases match TRBD2. The CDR3 totals 16 residues. Looked up from germline, CDR1 is SEHNR and CDR2 is FQNEAQ (reference sequence). J lost 0 bases, V lost 1 base, and 5 bases had no gene match. The CDR3, as DNA: TGTGCCAGCAGCTTAGGAAGCGGGGGCAGCTCCTACGAGCAGTACTTC. Amino acids: CASSLGSGGSSYEQYF.

This clone is judged medium-sized. The CDR3 DNA is TGTGCCAGCAGCCAAGGGGGCGGACTAGTCACCTACGAGCAGTACTTC. Translation gives CASSQGGGLVTYEQYF. This sequence joins TRBV4-2 and TRBJ2-7; 7 nucleotides align to TRBD2. Germline CDR1 reads LGHNA; CDR2 reads YNFKEQ. The J segment lost 2 bases and the V segment lost 1 base, leaving 8 bases of the junction unmatched. The CDR3 totals 16 residues.

This clone was recorded only once. V gene TRBV7-2 combines with J gene TRBJ2-2; 10 bases fit TRBD2. This CDR3 is built from 15 residues. Trimming took 1 base from V and 4 from J; bases not matched to a gene: 0. Germline CDR1 and CDR2: SGHTA and FQGNSA. CDR3 bases: TGTGCCAGCAGCTTAGGGACTAGCGGCACCGGGGAGCTGTTTTTT. It specifies CASSLGTSGTGELFF.

V gene TRBV3-1 (or the pseudogene TRBV3-2) combines with J gene TRBJ1-2; D remains ambiguous. Germline CDR1 reads LGHDT; CDR2 reads YNNKEL (reference sequence). The length of the CDR3 is 14 residues. The germline V and J ends were trimmed by 4 bases and 2 bases, with 11 bases remaining between them. DNA of the CDR3: TGTGCCAGCAGCCCACCCGGGGTGAACTATGGCTACACCTTC. This sequence encodes CASSPPGVNYGYTF.

V and J are TRBV6-4 and TRBJ2-2; 8 bases are shared with TRBD2. This CDR3 contains 14 residues. The junction had 0 bases not matched to a gene; V was cut back by 3 bases and J by 3 bases. Germline-derived CDR1 and CDR2 are MRHNA and SNTAGT. This CDR3 is CASSEAGDTGELFF. CDR3 sequence (DNA): TGTGCCAGCAGTGAAGCGGGAGACACCGGGGAGCTGTTTTTT.

The V call is TRBV7-9, the J call TRBJ2-7; D might be TRBD2 (5 bases). This CDR3 spans 12 amino acids. CDR1 and CDR2 from the germline V gene are SEHNR and FQNEAQ (reference sequence). Trimming left V 8 bases short and J 5 bases short, with 13 bases between. CDR3 region: CASEGLLNEQYF. The CDR3 coding sequence is TGTGCCAGCGAGGGCCTACTGAACGAGCAGTACTTC. The full variable domain, rest sourced from reference TRBV7-9 and TRBJ2-7, is DTGVSQNPRHKITKRGQNVTFRCDPISEHNRLYWYRQTLGQGPEFLTYFQNEAQLEKSRLLSDRFSAERPKGSFSTLEIQRTEQGDSAMYLCASEGLLNEQYFGPGTRLTVT.

This chain connects TRBV5-6 to TRBJ1-2; D is ambiguous. This CDR3 comprises 11 residues. V dropped 2 bases and J dropped 9 bases, with 8 bases sitting between them. CDR1 SGHDT and CDR2 YYEEEE come from the germline V gene. CDR3: CASSLDDRYTF. The CDR3 DNA reads as TGTGCCAGCAGCTTAGACGATCGCTACACCTTC.

V gene TRBV5-4 combines with J gene TRBJ2-1, with TRBD2 matching over 15 bases. V trimming: 0 bases; J trimming: 9 bases; junction bases outside the gene matches: 4. From germline, CDR1 is SGHNT and CDR2 YYREEE (reference sequence). The CDR3 loop spans 16 amino acids. Here the CDR3 DNA reads TGTGCCAGCAGCTTGGGGACTAGCGGGGGGGCAGGTGAGCAGTTCTTC. Translation gives CASSLGTSGGAGEQFF.

V and J are TRBV11-2 and TRBJ2-1; D ambiguous. This CDR3 is built from 14 residues. Germline V gives CDR1 SGHAT, CDR2 FQNNGV. The V and J ends lost 0 bases and 4 bases respectively, with 7 bases between them. The CDR3 reads CASSLDVRYNEQFF. The DNA of the CDR3 is TGTGCCAGCAGCTTAGATGTAAGATACAATGAGCAGTTCTTC.

The chain couples TRBV28 to TRBJ2-2, with D perhaps being TRBD1 or TRBD2 (5 bases each). The V gene lost 7 bases and the J gene lost 2 bases, with 20 bases spanning the gap. Germline V gene data show CDR1 as MDHEN and CDR2 as SYDVKM. This CDR3 contains 17 residues. The CDR3 DNA sequence: TGTGCCAGCATCACAAGGAGAGGGGCTAGAAACACCGGGGAGCTGTTTTTT. Protein sequence: CASITRRGARNTGELFF.

The chain combines TRBV30 with TRBJ1-5; D is ambiguous. Per germline, CDR1 GTSNPN and CDR2 SVGIG (reference sequence). CDR3 size: 18 residues. The ends were cut back, 4 bases at V and 0 bases at J, with 22 bases in the middle. CDR3 loop: CAWTNPAVFGSSNQPQHF. As DNA, the CDR3 is TGTGCCTGGACCAATCCCGCGGTTTTTGGTAGTAGCAATCAGCCCCAGCATTTT.

The genes are TRBV3-1 (or the pseudogene TRBV3-2) and TRBJ2-7, with unresolved D. The V end was cut by 6 bases, the J end by 0 bases, with 12 bases between. There are 14 residues in the CDR3. Germline CDR1 LGHDT, CDR2 YNNKEL (reference sequence). Written as DNA, the CDR3 is TGTGCCAGCAGTTCCGCAGGCAGCTCCTACGAGCAGTACTTC. This translates into CASSSAGSSYEQYF.

The gene calls are TRBV4-3 and TRBJ1-1, with 10 bases that match TRBD1. V lost 2 bases and J lost 6; bases outside the gene matches: 6. Germline loops: CDR1 LGHNA, CDR2 YSLEER. The CDR3 length is 15 residues. The CDR3 reads CASSQNDRGLSEAFF. The CDR3 DNA follows: TGCGCCAGCAGCCAAAACGACAGGGGGCTCTCTGAAGCTTTCTTT.

This clone was picked up one time. The chain couples TRBV30 to TRBJ2-7; D perhaps matches TRBD1 (6 bases). The length of the CDR3 is 13 residues. Trimming removed 2 bases at V and 4 bases at J, with 12 bases between. Germline assignment: CDR1 GTSNPN and CDR2 SVGIG (reference sequence). The chain's CDR3 is CAWSMGAKYEQYF. CDR3 in DNA: TGTGCCTGGAGTATGGGGGCAAAGTACGAGCAGTACTTC.

V and J are TRBV5-5 and TRBJ2-5; the D gene is possibly TRBD2 (6 bases). The CDR3 runs to 13 residues. Germline loops: CDR1 SGHKS, CDR2 YYEKEE (reference sequence). V was cut by 5 bases and J by 5 bases, with 13 bases left in between. CDR3 nucleotide sequence: TGTGCCAGCAGGGAGGGTCCTGGGGAGACCCAGTACTTC. Translated, it gives CASREGPGETQYF.

This clone appeared a few times. The V call is TRBV7-2, the J call TRBJ2-2; D gene unclear. The germline V gene has CDR1 SGHTA and CDR2 FQGNSA. Trimming stripped 5 bases from V and 1 base from J, with 8 bases between. This CDR3 region has 14 residues. The CDR3 is CASSTYKNTGELFF. The CDR3 region has the DNA TGTGCCAGCAGCACGTACAAGAACACCGGGGAGCTGTTTTTT. Variable domain in full (rest from reference TRBV7-2 and TRBJ2-2): GAGVSQSPSNKVTEKGKDVELRCDPISGHTALYWYRQSLGQGLEFLIYFQGNSAPDKSGLPSDRFSAERTGGSVSTLTIQRTQQEDSAVYLCASSTYKNTGELFFGEGSRLTVL.

This clone was observed a handful of times. V gene TRBV5-4 combines with J gene TRBJ2-2, with TRBD2 matching over 13 bases. V was pared by 4 bases and J by 4 bases, with 7 bases of the junction left unmatched. The CDR3 is 17 amino acids. CDR1 and CDR2 from the germline V gene are SGHNT and YYREEE (reference sequence). The CDR3, as DNA: TGTGCCAGCAGCAGGAGGACTAGCGGGAGCCCCACCGGGGAGCTGTTTTTT. Amino acid sequence: CASSRRTSGSPTGELFF.

This clone was found a few times. This chain links TRBV9 with TRBJ1-1; D uncertain. This CDR3 has 15 amino acids. Trimming cost V 0 bases and J 0 bases, with 9 bases left between them. Germline V gene lookup returns CDR1 SGDLS and CDR2 YYNGEE. The CDR3 reads CASSVGDTVNTEAFF. CDR3 nucleotides: TGTGCCAGCAGCGTAGGAGACACCGTGAACACTGAAGCTTTCTTT. Full variable domain (missing parts from reference TRBV9 and TRBJ1-1): DSGVTQTPKHLITATGQRVTLRCSPRSGDLSVYWYQQSLDQGLQFLIQYYNGEERAKGNILERFSAQQFPDLHSELNLSSLELGDSALYFCASSVGDTVNTEAFFGQGTRLTVV.

V is TRBV7-9 and J is TRBJ2-2; D is undetermined. Germline CDR1 is SEHNR and CDR2 is FQNEAQ (reference sequence). V dropped 5 bases and J dropped 5 bases, with 24 bases sitting between them. This CDR3 comprises 18 residues. CDR3 residues: CASSPRRSSPAYTGELFF. CDR3 bases: TGTGCCAGCAGCCCACGTAGGTCGTCTCCCGCTTATACCGGGGAGCTGTTTTTT.

The J gene is TRBJ1-5, the V gene TRBV2; D not certain. The CDR3 sequence is 13 residues long. CDR1 SNHLY and CDR2 FYNNEI come from the germline V gene. V lost 4 bases to trimming and J lost 5 bases, with 9 bases between them. CDR3 in DNA: TGTGCCAGCAGTGGGAATCTTTATCAGCCCCAGCATTTT. Translating it yields CASSGNLYQPQHF.

The gene calls are TRBV5-4 and TRBJ1-1, with D possibly matching TRBD1 (6 bases). The CDR3 has 15 residues. Germline V gene lookup returns CDR1 SGHNT and CDR2 YYREEE (reference sequence). The V and J ends lost 0 bases and 1 base respectively, with 10 bases between them. The CDR3 nucleotides are TGTGCCAGCAGCTTGGATTGGGGGCCGAACACTGAAGCTTTCTTT. As protein: CASSLDWGPNTEAFF.

The rearrangement uses TRBV7-9 and TRBJ2-6; D is unclear. The CDR3 is made up of 14 amino acids. CDR1 is SEHNR, CDR2 FQNEAQ, per germline (reference sequence). Trimming left V 1 base short and J 3 bases short, with 4 bases between. The CDR3 is CASSLVGGANVLTF. The CDR3 nucleotides are TGTGCCAGCAGCTTAGTAGGTGGGGCCAACGTCCTGACTTTC.

The chain joins TRBV11-3 to TRBJ1-2, with D possibly being TRBD1 (6 bases). Trimming took off 5 bases at V and 7 bases at J, with 17 bases between the two ends. This CDR3 has 14 residues. In germline, CDR1 is SGHNT, CDR2 YENEEA. This CDR3 is CASSQGAGARGYTF. The CDR3 DNA reads as TGTGCCAGCAGCCAGGGCGCAGGGGCCCGTGGCTACACCTTC.